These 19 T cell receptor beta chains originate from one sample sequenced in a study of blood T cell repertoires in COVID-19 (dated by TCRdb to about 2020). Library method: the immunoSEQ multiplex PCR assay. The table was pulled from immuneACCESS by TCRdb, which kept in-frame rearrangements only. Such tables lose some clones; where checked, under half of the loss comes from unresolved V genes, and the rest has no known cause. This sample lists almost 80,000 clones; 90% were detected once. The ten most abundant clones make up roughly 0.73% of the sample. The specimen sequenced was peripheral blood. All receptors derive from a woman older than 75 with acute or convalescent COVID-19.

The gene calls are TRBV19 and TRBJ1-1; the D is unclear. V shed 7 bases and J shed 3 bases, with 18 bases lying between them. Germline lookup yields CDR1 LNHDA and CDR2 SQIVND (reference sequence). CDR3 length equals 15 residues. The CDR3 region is CASTQGGRRYTEAFF. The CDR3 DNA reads TGTGCCAGTACCCAAGGAGGAAGGAGGTACACTGAAGCTTTCTTT.

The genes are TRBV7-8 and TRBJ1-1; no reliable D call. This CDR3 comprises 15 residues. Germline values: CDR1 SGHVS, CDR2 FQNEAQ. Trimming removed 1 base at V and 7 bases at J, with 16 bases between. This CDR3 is CASSLVPAAANEAFF. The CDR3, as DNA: TGTGCCAGCAGCTTAGTCCCGGCGGCCGCAAATGAAGCTTTCTTT.

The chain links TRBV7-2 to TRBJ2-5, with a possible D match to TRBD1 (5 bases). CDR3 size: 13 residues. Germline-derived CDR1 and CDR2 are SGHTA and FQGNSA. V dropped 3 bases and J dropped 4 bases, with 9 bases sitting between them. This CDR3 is CASSFERGETQYF. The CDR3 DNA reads TGTGCCAGCAGCTTCGAAAGGGGAGAGACCCAGTACTTC.

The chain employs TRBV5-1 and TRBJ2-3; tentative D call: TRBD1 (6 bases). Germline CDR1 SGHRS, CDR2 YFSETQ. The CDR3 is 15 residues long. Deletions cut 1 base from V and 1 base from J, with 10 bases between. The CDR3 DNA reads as TGCGCCAGCAGCTTGTTGGGACACCGCACAGATACGCAGTATTTT. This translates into CASSLLGHRTDTQYF.

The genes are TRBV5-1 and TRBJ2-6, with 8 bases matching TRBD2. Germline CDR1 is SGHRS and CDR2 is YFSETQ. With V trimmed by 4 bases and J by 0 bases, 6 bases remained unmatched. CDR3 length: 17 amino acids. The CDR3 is CASSRSGATSGANVLTF. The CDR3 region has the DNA TGCGCCAGCAGCCGTAGCGGGGCAACCTCTGGGGCCAACGTCCTGACTTTC.

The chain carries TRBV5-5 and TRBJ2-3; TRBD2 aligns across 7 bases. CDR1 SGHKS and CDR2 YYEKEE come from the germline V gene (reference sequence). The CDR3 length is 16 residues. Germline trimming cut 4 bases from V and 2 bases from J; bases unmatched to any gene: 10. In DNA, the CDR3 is TGTGCCAGCAGCCCCGATAGCGGGCGACACACAGATACGCAGTATTTT. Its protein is CASSPDSGRHTDTQYF. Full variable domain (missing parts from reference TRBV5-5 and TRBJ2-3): DAGVTQSPTHLIKTRGQQVTLRCSPISGHKSVSWYQQVLGQGPQFIFQYYEKEERGRGNFPDRFSARQFPNYSSELNVNALLLGDSALYLCASSPDSGRHTDTQYFGPGTRLTVL.

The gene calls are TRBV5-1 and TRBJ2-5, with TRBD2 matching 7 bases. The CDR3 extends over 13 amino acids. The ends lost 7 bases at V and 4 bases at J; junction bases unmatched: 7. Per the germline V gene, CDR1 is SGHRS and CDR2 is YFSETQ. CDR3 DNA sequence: TGCGCCAGCTCTACCCCGGGAGGAGAGACCCAGTACTTC. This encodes CASSTPGGETQYF.

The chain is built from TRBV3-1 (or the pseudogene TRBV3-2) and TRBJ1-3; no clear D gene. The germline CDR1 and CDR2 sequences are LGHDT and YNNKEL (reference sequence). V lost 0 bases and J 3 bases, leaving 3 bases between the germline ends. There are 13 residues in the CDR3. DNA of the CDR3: TGTGCCAGCAGCCAAGATCGTGGAAACACCATATATTTT. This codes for CASSQDRGNTIYF.

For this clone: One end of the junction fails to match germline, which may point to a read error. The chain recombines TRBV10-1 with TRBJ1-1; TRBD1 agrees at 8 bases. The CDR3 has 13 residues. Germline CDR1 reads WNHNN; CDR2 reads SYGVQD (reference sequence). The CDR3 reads CASSESRQGAKVF. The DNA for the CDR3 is TGCGCCAGCAGTGAGTCGCGGCAGGGGGCGAAGGTCTTT.

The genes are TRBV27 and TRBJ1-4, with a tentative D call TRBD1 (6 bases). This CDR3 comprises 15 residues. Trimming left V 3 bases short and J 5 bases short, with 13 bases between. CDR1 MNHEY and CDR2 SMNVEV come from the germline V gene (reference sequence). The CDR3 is CASSFGWGPNEKLFF. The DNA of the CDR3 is TGTGCCAGCAGTTTTGGATGGGGGCCCAATGAAAAACTGTTTTTT.

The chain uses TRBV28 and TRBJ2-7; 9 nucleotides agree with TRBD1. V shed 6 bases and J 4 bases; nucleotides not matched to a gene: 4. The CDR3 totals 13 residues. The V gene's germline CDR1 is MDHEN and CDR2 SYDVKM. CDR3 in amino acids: CASRPGQGYEQYF. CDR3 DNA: TGTGCCAGCAGGCCGGGACAGGGATACGAGCAGTACTTC.

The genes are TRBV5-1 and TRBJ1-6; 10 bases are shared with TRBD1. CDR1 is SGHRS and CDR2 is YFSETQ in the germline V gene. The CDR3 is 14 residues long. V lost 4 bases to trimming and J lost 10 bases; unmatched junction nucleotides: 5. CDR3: CASSLDRGHSPLHF. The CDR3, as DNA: TGCGCCAGCAGCCTCGACAGGGGGCACTCACCCCTCCACTTT.

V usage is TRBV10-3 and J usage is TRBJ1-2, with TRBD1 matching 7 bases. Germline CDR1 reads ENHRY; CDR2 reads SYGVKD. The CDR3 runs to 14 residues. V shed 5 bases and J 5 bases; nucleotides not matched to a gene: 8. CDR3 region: CAISPHTGEYGYTF. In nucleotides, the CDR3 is TGTGCCATCAGTCCCCATACAGGGGAATATGGCTACACCTTC.

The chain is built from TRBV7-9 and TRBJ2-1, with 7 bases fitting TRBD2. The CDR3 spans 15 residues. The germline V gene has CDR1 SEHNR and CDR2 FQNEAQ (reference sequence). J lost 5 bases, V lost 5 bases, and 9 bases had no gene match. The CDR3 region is CASSLLAGENNEQFF. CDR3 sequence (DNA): TGTGCCAGCAGCCTCCTCGCGGGGGAGAACAATGAGCAGTTCTTC.

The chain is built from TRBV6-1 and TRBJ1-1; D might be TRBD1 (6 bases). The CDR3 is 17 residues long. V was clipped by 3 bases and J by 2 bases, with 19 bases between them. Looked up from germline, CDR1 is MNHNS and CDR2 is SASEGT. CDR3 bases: TGTGCCAGCAGTGACAAGGGACATTCAGACACTAACACTGAAGCTTTCTTT. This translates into CASSDKGHSDTNTEAFF.

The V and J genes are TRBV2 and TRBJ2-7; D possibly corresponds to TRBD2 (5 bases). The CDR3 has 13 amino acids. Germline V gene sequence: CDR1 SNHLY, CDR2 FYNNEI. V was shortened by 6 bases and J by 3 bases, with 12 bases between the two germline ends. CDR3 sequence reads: CASSLVGNYEQYF. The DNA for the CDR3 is TGTGCCAGCAGCCTGGTCGGGAACTACGAGCAGTACTTC.

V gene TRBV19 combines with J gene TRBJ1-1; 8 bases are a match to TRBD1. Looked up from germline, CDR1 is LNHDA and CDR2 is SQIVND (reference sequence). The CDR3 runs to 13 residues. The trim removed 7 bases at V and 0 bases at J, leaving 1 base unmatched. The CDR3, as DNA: TGTGCCAGTACGGACAGGGTGAACACTGAAGCTTTCTTT. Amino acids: CASTDRVNTEAFF.

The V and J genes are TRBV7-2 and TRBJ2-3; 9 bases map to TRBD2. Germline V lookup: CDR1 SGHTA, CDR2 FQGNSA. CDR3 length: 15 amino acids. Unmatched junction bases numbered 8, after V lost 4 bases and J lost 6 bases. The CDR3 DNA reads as TGTGCCAGCAGCTCCCTTAGCGGGGGTGGGGATACGCAGTATTTT. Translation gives CASSSLSGGGDTQYF.

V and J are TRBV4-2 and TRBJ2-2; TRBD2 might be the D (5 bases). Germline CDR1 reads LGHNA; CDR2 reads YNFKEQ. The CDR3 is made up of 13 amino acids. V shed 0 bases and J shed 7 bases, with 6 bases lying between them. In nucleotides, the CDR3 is TGTGCCAGCAGCCAAGATCGGGACGGGGAGCTGTTTTTT. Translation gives CASSQDRDGELFF.